A selection of T cell receptor beta chains follows, all from one sample in a study of PD-L1 blockade in urothelial cancer. Assay used: immunoSEQ multiplex PCR; TCRdb lists only in-frame clones, some missing. The sample records about 53,000 clones, around 88% being singletons. The sample here was PBMCs, taken around atezolizumab (anti-PD-L1) treatment. The receptors here all came from a woman aged 55-69 years with urothelial cancer. CDR3s include the opening cysteine and the closing phenylalanine or tryptophan. The D gene is left open where the match is weak. Size is omitted from some rows. Given values are once, few, many or a class for expanded clones.

clone_size	j_call	v_call	d_call	cdr3_aa	cdr3_nt
once	TRBJ2-5	TRBV27	.	CATVRGRTQYF	TGTGCCACCGTCAGGGGTCGGACCCAGTACTTC
.	TRBJ2-1	TRBV7-8	.	CASSARAGGNNEQFF	TGTGCCAGCAGCGCAAGGGCCGGGGGTAACAATGAGCAGTTCTTC
.	TRBJ2-7	TRBV13	.	CASSLGVHEQYF	TGTGCCAGCAGCTTAGGCGTCCACGAGCAGTACTTC
.	TRBJ2-7	TRBV7-3	.	CASSLAGAGYEQYF	TGTGCCAGCAGCTTAGCAGGGGCCGGGTACGAGCAGTACTTC
.	TRBJ2-5	TRBV6-5	TRBD2	CASSYFPSGEETQYF	TGTGCCAGCAGTTACTTCCCTAGCGGGGAAGAGACCCAGTACTTC
.	TRBJ2-7	TRBV7-8	TRBD2	CASRTRGEGEQYF	TGTGCCAGCAGGACGCGGGGGGAGGGGGAGCAGTACTTC
.	TRBJ2-2	TRBV7-8	TRBD1	CASSLGTGSTGELFF	TGTGCCAGCAGCTTAGGGACAGGGAGCACCGGGGAGCTGTTTTTT
.	TRBJ2-3	TRBV7-2	TRBD1	CASSPGTAPSTDTQYF	TGTGCCAGCAGCCCTGGGACAGCTCCTAGCACAGATACGCAGTATTTT
.	TRBJ1-2	TRBV2	.	CASSPGGGDYGYTF	TGTGCCAGCAGTCCGGGCGGGGGCGACTATGGCTACACCTTC
.	TRBJ2-3	TRBV5-1	TRBD2	CASSLAVTSGRRGTLDTQYF	TGCGCCAGCAGCTTGGCGGTGACTAGCGGGAGGAGGGGGACGTTAGATACGCAGTATTTT
.	TRBJ2-3	TRBV20-1	TRBD1	CSARGQNTQYF	TGCAGTGCTAGGGGACAGAATACGCAGTATTTT
.	TRBJ1-5	TRBV25-1	.	CASSDRTRDQPQHF	TGTGCCAGCAGTGATCGGACAAGAGATCAGCCCCAGCATTTT
.	TRBJ1-1	TRBV6-5	.	CASTSRQWGYTEAFF	TGTGCCAGCACCTCGAGACAGTGGGGTTACACTGAAGCTTTCTTT
.	TRBJ2-1	TRBV28	.	CASTRGAYNEQFF	TGTGCCAGCACCAGGGGAGCCTACAATGAGCAGTTCTTC
.	TRBJ2-2	TRBV7-9	.	CASSFQTGYDGELFF	TGTGCCAGCAGCTTCCAAACAGGGTATGACGGGGAGCTGTTTTTT
.	TRBJ2-2	TRBV5-1	TRBD1	CASSLGQGVFF	TGCGCCAGCAGCTTAGGACAGGGAGTGTTTTTT
.	TRBJ2-3	TRBV11-2	TRBD2	CASSLVLLAGGTDTQYF	TGTGCCAGCAGCTTAGTTCTCTTAGCGGGAGGTACAGATACGCAGTATTTT
.	TRBJ2-7	TRBV19	TRBD1	CASSRRQGDAYEQYF	TGTGCCAGTAGTAGAAGACAGGGTGACGCCTACGAGCAGTACTTC
few	TRBJ2-2	TRBV9	.	CASSVTGNTGELFF	TGTGCCAGCAGCGTAACAGGTAACACCGGGGAGCTGTTTTTT
.	TRBJ2-2	TRBV19	.	CASSSAGPTGELFF	TGTGCCAGTAGCTCCGCGGGTCCCACCGGGGAGCTGTTTTTT